The 17 T cell receptor beta chains reported below all come from one sample, sequenced in a study of tumor-infiltrating lymphocytes in primary liver carcinoma. TCR beta cDNA was made from approximately 500 ng total RNA with a constant-region primer. Researchers made the TCR beta libraries by running three nested multiplex PCR rounds with slightly modified ARM-PCR. The opening two PCR rounds, around 11 cycles each, paired TRBV1-TRBV30 forward primers with a C-beta reverse primer. Each CDR3 protein gets one entry after TCRdb re-called the multiplex PCR reads with MiXCR. The repertoire holds roughly 100,000 distinct CDR3 sequences, with around 83% as singletons. The tissue used was unsorted bulk material of roughly 17-34 mg. RNA and DNA were co-extracted from it with the AllPrep DNA/RNA mini kit. Sequenced: liver tumor tissue from sampling region 3. Subset defined: tumor region T3, left-lateral pole. Every receptor here comes from a man aged 35-49 years with primary liver carcinoma and hepatitis B virus infection.

Regarding this clonotype: The CDR3 does not close with the conserved phenylalanine or tryptophan, likely indicating a read error. The chain combines TRBV6-1 with TRBJ1-5, with D hard to call. The CDR3 covers 13 residues. Per germline, CDR1 MNHNS and CDR2 SASEGT. CDR3: CASSEAHHQPQHL. DNA of the CDR3: TGTGCAAGCAGTGAGGCCCATCATCAGCCCCAGCATTTA.

Regarding this clonotype: Because the CDR3 is missing its conserved closing phenylalanine or tryptophan, this is likely a read error. The chain uses TRBV4-3 and TRBJ1-6, with TRBD1 matching 10 bases. The CDR3 covers 16 residues. The germline CDR1 and CDR2 sequences are LGHNA and YSLEER. In nucleotides, the CDR3 is TGCGCCAGCAGCTCCTGGGACAGGGGAAGGAATTCAACCCTCCACGTA. This encodes CASSSWDRGRNSTLHV.

About this clonotype itself: The junction departs from the called germline gene at one end, perhaps through a read error. This chain links TRBV6-2 or TRBV6-3 with TRBJ2-4, with TRBD2 identical over 7 bases. CDR3 length: 14 residues. The V gene's germline CDR1 is MNHEY and CDR2 SVGEGT. Written as DNA, the CDR3 is TGTGGCAGCAGTCGCCGGGGGGTCGAAAACATTCAGTACTTC. Translation: CGSSRRGVENIQYF.

This clonotype turned up a few times. CDR3: CSRSRTLVSPLHF. CDR3 in DNA: TGTTCCCGCAGCCGGACACTAGTTTCACCCCTCCACTTT. The chain uses TRBV11-1 and TRBJ1-6, with a tentative D call TRBD1 (5 bases). The CDR3 contains 13 residues. Germline V gene lookup returns CDR1 SGHAT and CDR2 FQDESV (reference sequence).

Concerning this clonotype: This likely comes from a read error, as the CDR3 has no conserved phenylalanine or tryptophan at its end. The gene calls are TRBV10-3 and TRBJ2-1; no reliable D call. This CDR3 has 12 amino acids. Trimming stripped 9 bases from V and 4 bases from J, with 10 bases between. Germline assignment: CDR1 ENHRY and CDR2 SYGVKD. The CDR3 nucleotides read TGTGCCATAGCAGACGGGTACAATGAGCAGTTCCTC. It is translated as CAIADGYNEQFL.

Note on this clonotype: One base away lies a much larger clone, so this may be a sequencing read error. The chain is built from TRBV11-2 and TRBJ1-1; the D is unclear. This CDR3 contains 13 residues. The V gene's germline CDR1 is SGHAT and CDR2 FQNNGV. This CDR3 is CASSSSLNTEVFF. DNA of the CDR3: TGTGCCAGCAGCTCAAGTCTGAACACTGAAGTTTTCTTT.

Details on this clonotype: As the CDR3 is not closed by the conserved phenylalanine or tryptophan, this likely results from a read error. The genes are TRBV11-3 and TRBJ2-1, with D uncertain. In germline, CDR1 is SGHNT, CDR2 YENEEA. The CDR3 runs 14 residues. The V end was cut by 9 bases, the J end by 5 bases, with 17 bases between. The CDR3 DNA reads TGTGCCAGTAGCCTAGGCGTCTCGAACAATGAGCAGTTCATC. It translates to CASSLGVSNNEQFI.

In regard to this clonotype: At one end the junction does not follow the germline gene, possibly because of a read error. The CDR3 bases are TGTGCCAGCAGTGAAGTCGGGTCCGATCATCCCCAGCATTTT. It yields the protein CASSEVGSDHPQHF. The V gene is TRBV6-1, the J gene TRBJ1-5; D is unresolved. The CDR3 runs to 14 residues. Germline V gene lookup returns CDR1 MNHNS and CDR2 SASEGT.

Concerning this clonotype itself: An end of the junction does not agree with germline; a read error may underlie this. V and J are TRBV29-1 and TRBJ2-7; maybe TRBD2 (5 bases). CDR3 length: 12 amino acids. Germline CDR1 SQVTM, CDR2 ANQGSEA. CDR3 loop: CSVESAPYEHYF. Written as DNA, the CDR3 is TGTAGCGTTGAATCAGCCCCCTACGAGCACTACTTC.

With regard to this clonotype: The CDR3 ends on some other residue instead of the conserved phenylalanine or tryptophan, so this is likely a read error. The rearrangement uses TRBV4-1 and TRBJ2-7; 7 bases map to TRBD1. This CDR3 spans 16 amino acids. Germline V CDR1 and CDR2: MGHRA, YSYEKL. The CDR3 sequence: CASSQFPKGAGDEQYI. CDR3 sequence (DNA): TGCGCCAGTAGCCAATTCCCCAAGGGGGCTGGGGACGAGCAGTACATC.

About this clonotype: The conserved closing phenylalanine or tryptophan is absent in this CDR3, likely reflecting a read error. The rearrangement uses TRBV10-2 and TRBJ2-7; D is uncertain. Germline V gives CDR1 WSHSY, CDR2 SAAADI. V was shortened by 6 bases and J by 2 bases, with 14 bases between the two germline ends. The CDR3 consists of 14 residues. This CDR3 is CASRATVDPYEQYI. For the CDR3, the DNA is TGCGCCAGCAGAGCTACAGTAGACCCCTACGAGCAGTACATC.

Turning to this clonotype: It may be a read error: a sequence one base away is much more abundant. The chain is built from TRBV28 and TRBJ2-7; the match to TRBD1 covers 9 bases. The length of the CDR3 is 12 residues. Germline CDR1 and CDR2: MDHEN and SYDVKM. CDR3 sequence (DNA): TGTGCCACCGACAGGGGGTCCTACGAGCACTACTTC. Protein sequence: CATDRGSYEHYF.

The rearrangement uses TRBV5-6 and TRBJ1-6, with D perhaps matching TRBD1 (5 bases). This CDR3 comprises 12 residues. Germline lookup yields CDR1 SGHDT and CDR2 YYEEEE. The ends were cut back, 2 bases at V and 19 bases at J, with 16 bases in the middle. The DNA of the CDR3 is TGTGCCAGCAGCTTCTCCGGGCAGGGCGAACACTTT. Translated: CASSFSGQGEHF.

This clonotype appeared a single time. One end of the junction does not line up with germline, which may come from a read error. The chain recombines TRBV6-1 with TRBJ1-2; D ambiguous. This CDR3 has 12 amino acids. Looked up from germline, CDR1 is MNHNS and CDR2 is SASEGT. CDR3 region: CAGLRGAYGYAF. CDR3 sequence (DNA): TGTGCCGGACTGAGAGGCGCCTATGGTTACGCCTTC.

As for this clonotype: A much larger clone is a single base away; this may be a read error. The chain's CDR3 is CSSRRDLNTGELFF. The CDR3 region has the DNA TGTTCCAGCAGGCGGGATCTCAACACCGGGGAGCTGTTTTTT. The chain employs TRBV28 and TRBJ2-2; TRBD2 is a possible D gene (6 bases). There are 14 residues in the CDR3. Per germline, CDR1 MDHEN and CDR2 SYDVKM.

As concerns this clonotype: An end of the junction does not agree with germline; a read error may underlie this. The chain combines TRBV6-5 with TRBJ2-2, with D possibly called TRBD1 or TRBD2 (6 bases each). CDR1 MNHEY and CDR2 SVGAGI come from the germline V gene. This CDR3 comprises 12 residues. The CDR3, as DNA: TGTGTCAGCAGTTACGGGGGCAGGGAACTGTTTTTT. It is translated as CVSSYGGRELFF.

This clonotype appeared a few times. The junction differs from germline at one of its ends, possibly a read error. The CDR3 DNA reads TGTGCCAGCAGCTTGGGACAAGCGAACACCGGGGAGCCGTTTTTT. Translation: CASSLGQANTGEPFF. The V call is TRBV11-2, the J call TRBJ2-2; possible D gene TRBD1, 6 bases. CDR1 SGHAT and CDR2 FQNNGV come from the germline V gene. CDR3 length equals 15 residues.